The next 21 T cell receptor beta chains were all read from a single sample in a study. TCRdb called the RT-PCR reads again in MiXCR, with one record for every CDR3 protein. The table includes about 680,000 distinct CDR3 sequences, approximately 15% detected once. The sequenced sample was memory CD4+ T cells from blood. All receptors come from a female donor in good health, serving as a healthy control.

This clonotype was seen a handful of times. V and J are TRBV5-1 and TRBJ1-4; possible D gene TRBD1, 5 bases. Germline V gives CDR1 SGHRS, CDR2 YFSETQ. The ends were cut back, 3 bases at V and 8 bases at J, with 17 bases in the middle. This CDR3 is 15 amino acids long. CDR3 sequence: CASSSTLGGREKLFF. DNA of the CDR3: TGCGCCAGCAGCTCCACCCTGGGGGGACGGGAAAAACTGTTTTTT.

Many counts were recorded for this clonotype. CDR3 region: CSARDRRDEQYF. CDR3 DNA sequence: TGCAGTGCTAGAGATAGGAGGGACGAGCAGTACTTC. The chain is built from TRBV20-1 and TRBJ2-7; D might be TRBD2 (6 bases). Trimming stripped 0 bases from V and 5 bases from J, with 8 bases between. The germline V gene encodes CDR1 DFQATT and CDR2 SNEGSKA (reference sequence). This CDR3 region has 12 residues.

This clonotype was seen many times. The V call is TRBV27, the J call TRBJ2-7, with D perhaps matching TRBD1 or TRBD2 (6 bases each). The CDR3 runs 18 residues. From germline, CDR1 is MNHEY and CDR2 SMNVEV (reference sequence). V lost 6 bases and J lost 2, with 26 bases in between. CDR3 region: CASRKGVGGAGGTYEQYF. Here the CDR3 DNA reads TGTGCCAGCAGGAAAGGGGTAGGGGGAGCGGGTGGAACCTACGAGCAGTACTTC.

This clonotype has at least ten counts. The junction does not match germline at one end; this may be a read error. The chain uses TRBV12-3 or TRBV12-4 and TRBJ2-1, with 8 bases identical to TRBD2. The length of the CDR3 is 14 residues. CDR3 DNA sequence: TGTGCCAGCACTTTAGCGGGATCTTTCAATGAGCAGTTCTTC. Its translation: CASTLAGSFNEQFF.

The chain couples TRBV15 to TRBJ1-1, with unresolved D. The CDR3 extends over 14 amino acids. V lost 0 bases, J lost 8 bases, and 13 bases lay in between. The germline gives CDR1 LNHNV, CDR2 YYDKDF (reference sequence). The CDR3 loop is CATSRDRSGREAFF. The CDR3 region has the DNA TGTGCCACCAGCAGAGATCGCTCGGGGAGAGAAGCTTTCTTT.

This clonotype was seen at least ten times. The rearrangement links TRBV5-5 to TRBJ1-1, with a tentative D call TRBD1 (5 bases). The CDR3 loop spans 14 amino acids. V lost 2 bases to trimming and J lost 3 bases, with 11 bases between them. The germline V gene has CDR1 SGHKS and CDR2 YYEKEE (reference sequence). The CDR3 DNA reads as TGTGCCAGCAGCTTCCATTCGGGGGACACTGAAGCTTTCTTT. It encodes CASSFHSGDTEAFF.

The CDR3 DNA follows: TGCGCCAGCACCCCCGGAGGGGTAGGAGGCTACACCTTC. Translating it yields CASTPGGVGGYTF. The gene calls are TRBV5-1 and TRBJ1-2; a weak D match, TRBD1 (5 bases). Germline loops: CDR1 SGHRS, CDR2 YFSETQ. The CDR3 sequence is 13 residues long. V lost 6 bases to trimming and J lost 8 bases, with 17 bases between them. The full variable domain, with the rest looked up from reference TRBV5-1 and TRBJ1-2, is KAGVTQTPRYLIKTRGQQVTLSCSPISGHRSVSWYQQTPGQGLQFLFEYFSETQRNKGNFPGRFSGRQFSNSRSEMNVSTLELGDSALYLCASTPGGVGGYTFGSGTRLTVV.

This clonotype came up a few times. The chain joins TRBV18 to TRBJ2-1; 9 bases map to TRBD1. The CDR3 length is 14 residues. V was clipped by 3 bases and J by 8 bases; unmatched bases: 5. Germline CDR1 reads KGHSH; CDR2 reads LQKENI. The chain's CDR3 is CASSPLQGAYEQFF. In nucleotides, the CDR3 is TGTGCCAGCTCACCCCTACAGGGGGCATATGAGCAGTTCTTC. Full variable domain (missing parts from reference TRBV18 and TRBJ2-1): NAGVMQNPRHLVRRRGQEARLRCSPMKGHSHVYWYRQLPEEGLKFMVYLQKENIIDESGMPKERFSAEFPKEGPSILRIQQVVRGDSAAYFCASSPLQGAYEQFFGPGTRLTVL.

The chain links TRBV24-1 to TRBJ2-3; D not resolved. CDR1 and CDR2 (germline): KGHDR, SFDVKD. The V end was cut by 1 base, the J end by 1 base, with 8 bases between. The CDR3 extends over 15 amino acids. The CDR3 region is CATSDFPSGTDTQYF. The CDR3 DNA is TGTGCCACCAGTGATTTCCCGTCAGGCACAGATACGCAGTATTTT.

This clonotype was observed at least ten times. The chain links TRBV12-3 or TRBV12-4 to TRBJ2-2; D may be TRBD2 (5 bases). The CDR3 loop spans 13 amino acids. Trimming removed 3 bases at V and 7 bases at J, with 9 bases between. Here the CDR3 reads CASSFRAGGELFF. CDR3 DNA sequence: TGTGCCAGCAGTTTTCGGGCGGGCGGGGAGCTGTTTTTT.

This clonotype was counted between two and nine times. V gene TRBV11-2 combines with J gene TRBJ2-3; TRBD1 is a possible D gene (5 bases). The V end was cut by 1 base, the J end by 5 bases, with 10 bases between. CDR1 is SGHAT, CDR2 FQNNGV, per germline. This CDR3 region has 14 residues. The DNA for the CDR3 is TGTGCCAGCAGCTTAGCAGGGCCGGTAGATACGCAGTATTTT. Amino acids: CASSLAGPVDTQYF.

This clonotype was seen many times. Here the CDR3 DNA reads TGTGCCAGCAGTATCGGACAGGCGGTCTATGGCTACACCTTC. Translated: CASSIGQAVYGYTF. The gene calls are TRBV12-3 or TRBV12-4 and TRBJ1-2; 7 bases map to TRBD1. V was pared by 5 bases and J by 4 bases, with 7 bases of the junction left unmatched. The CDR3 covers 14 residues.

The DNA of the CDR3 is TGTGCCAGCACGGACGCGAACACTGAAGCTTTCTTT. It translates to CASTDANTEAFF. The chain combines TRBV28 with TRBJ1-1, with D unresolved. The CDR3 loop spans 12 amino acids. The germline gives CDR1 MDHEN, CDR2 SYDVKM. Trimming left V 7 bases short and J 1 base short, with 7 bases between. The full variable domain, in which reference TRBV28 and TRBJ1-1 provide the parts outside the CDR3, is DVKVTQSSRYLVKRTGEKVFLECVQDMDHENMFWYRQDPGLGLRLIYFSYDVKMKEKGDIPEGYSVSREKKERFSLILESASTNQTSMYLCASTDANTEAFFGQGTRLTVV.

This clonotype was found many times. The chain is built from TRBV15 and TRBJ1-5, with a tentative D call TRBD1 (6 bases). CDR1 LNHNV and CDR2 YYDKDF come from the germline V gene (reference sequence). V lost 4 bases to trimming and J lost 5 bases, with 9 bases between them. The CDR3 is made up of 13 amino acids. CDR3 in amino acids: CATSTRQDQPQHF. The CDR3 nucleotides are TGTGCCACCAGCACTAGACAGGATCAGCCCCAGCATTTT. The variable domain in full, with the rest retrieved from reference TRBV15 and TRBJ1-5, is DAMVIQNPRYQVTQFGKPVTLSCSQTLNHNVMYWYQQKSSQAPKLLFHYYDKDFNNEADTPDNFQSRRPNTSFCFLDIRSPGLGDTAMYLCATSTRQDQPQHFGDGTRLSIL.

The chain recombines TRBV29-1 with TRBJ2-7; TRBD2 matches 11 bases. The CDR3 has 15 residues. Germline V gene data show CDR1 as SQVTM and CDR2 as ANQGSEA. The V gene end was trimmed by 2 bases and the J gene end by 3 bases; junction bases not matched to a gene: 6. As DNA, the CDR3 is TGCAGCGTTGAACTTCTAGCGGGAGGCTTCTACGAGCAGTACTTC. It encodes CSVELLAGGFYEQYF.

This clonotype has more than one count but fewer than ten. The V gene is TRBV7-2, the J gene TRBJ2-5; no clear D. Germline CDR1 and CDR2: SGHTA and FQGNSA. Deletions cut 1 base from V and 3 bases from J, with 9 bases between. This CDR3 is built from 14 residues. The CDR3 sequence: CASSLEVRKETQYF. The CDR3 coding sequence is TGTGCCAGCAGCTTAGAGGTTCGGAAAGAGACCCAGTACTTC.

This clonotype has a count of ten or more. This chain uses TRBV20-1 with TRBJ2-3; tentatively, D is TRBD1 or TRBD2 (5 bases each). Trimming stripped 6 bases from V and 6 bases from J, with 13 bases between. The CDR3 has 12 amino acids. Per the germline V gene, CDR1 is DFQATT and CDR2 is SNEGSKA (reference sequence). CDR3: CSARDELDTQYF. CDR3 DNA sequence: TGCAGTGCCCGGGACGAGCTGGATACGCAGTATTTT.

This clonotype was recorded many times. CDR3 in amino acids: CSARGQSGNTGELFF. In DNA form, the CDR3 reads TGCAGCGCCCGGGGACAGTCGGGTAACACCGGGGAGCTGTTTTTT. The rearrangement joins TRBV29-1 to TRBJ2-2; 7 nucleotides agree with TRBD1. Germline lookup yields CDR1 SQVTM and CDR2 ANQGSEA. Trimming at V came to 7 bases and at J to 2 bases, leaving 10 bases not matched to a gene. CDR3 size: 15 residues.

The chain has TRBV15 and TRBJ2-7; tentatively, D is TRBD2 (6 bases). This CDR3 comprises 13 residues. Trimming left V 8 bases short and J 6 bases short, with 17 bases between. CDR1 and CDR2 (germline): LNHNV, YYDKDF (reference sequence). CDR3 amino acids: CATRVGTVSEQYF. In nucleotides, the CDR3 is TGTGCCACCCGGGTCGGGACTGTCTCCGAGCAGTACTTC.

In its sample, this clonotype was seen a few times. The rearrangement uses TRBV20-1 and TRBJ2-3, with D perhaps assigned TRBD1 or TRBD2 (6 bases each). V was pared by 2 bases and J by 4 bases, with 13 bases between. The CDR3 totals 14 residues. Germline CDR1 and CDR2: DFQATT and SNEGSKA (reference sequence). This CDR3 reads CSARPGAGADTQYF. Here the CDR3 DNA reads TGCAGTGCTAGACCGGGGGCCGGCGCAGATACGCAGTATTTT.

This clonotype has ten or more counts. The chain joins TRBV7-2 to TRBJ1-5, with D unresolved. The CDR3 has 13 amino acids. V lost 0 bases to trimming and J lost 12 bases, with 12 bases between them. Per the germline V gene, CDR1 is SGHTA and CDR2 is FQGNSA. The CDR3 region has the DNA TGTGCCAGCAGCTTAGCGGTGCCGGGTCTCCAGCATTTT. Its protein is CASSLAVPGLQHF. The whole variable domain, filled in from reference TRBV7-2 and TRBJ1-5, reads GAGVSQSPSNKVTEKGKDVELRCDPISGHTALYWYRQSLGQGLEFLIYFQGNSAPDKSGLPSDRFSAERTGGSVSTLTIQRTQQEDSAVYLCASSLAVPGLQHFGDGTRLSIL.